Described below is a single T cell receptor (beta chain) sequence and its context. Profiling relied on immunoSEQ multiplex PCR, and the TCRdb table lists in-frame clones only, not all of them. The sample holds 300,000 to 400,000 clones, about 85% seen once. These data belong to a study of blood T cell repertoires in COVID-19. Study information: Sources were T cells, B-cell-depleted T cells, or PBMCs; the material itself was cDNA or gDNA.

The CDR3 covers 16 residues. V gave up 1 base and J gave up 5 bases; unmatched junction bases: 10. Germline V CDR1 and CDR2: SGHRS, YFSETQ. Individuals drawn from about two dozen US areas were roughly 18 to 95 years old. Which cohort a participant joined came from the clinical history participants gave. The sequenced sample consisted of PBMCs or T cells enriched from blood (not recorded which). V usage is TRBV5-1 and J usage is TRBJ2-7; 9 nucleotides line up with TRBD1. This receptor was taken from a woman aged 25 to 39 who had been exposed to COVID-19. DNA for the CDR3: TGCGCCAGCAGCTTGAGGCCCGGGACAGGGCTCGACGAGCAGTACTTC. Residues: CASSLRPGTGLDEQYF.